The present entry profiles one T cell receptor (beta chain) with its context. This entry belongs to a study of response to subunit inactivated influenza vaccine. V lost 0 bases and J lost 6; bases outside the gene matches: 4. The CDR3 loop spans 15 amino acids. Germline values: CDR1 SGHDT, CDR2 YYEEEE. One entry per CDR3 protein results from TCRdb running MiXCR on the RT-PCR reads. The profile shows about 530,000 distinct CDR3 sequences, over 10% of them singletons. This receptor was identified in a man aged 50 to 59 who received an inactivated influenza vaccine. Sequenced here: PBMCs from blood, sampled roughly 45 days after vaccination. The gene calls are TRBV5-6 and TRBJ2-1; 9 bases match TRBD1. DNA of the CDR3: TGTGCCAGCAGCTTGGGACAGGGGGGCTTCAATGAGCAGTTCTTC. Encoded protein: CASSLGQGGFNEQFF.